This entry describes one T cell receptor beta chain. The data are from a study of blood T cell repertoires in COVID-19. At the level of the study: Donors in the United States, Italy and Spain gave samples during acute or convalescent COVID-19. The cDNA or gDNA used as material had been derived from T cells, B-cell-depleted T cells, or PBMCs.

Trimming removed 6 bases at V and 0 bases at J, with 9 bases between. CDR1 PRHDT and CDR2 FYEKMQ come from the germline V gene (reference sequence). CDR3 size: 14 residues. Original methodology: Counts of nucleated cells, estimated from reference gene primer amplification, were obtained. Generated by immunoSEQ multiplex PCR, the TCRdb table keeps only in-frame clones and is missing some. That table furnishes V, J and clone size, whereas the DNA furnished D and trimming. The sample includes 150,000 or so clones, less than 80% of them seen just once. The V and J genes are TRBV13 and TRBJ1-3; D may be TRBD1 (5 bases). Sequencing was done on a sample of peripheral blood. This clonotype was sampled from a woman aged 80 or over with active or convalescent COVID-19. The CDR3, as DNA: TGTGCCAGCAGTCTCAGGGTCTCTGGAAACACCATATATTTT. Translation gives CASSLRVSGNTIYF.